The clone carrying this TCR beta chain was seen only a few times. Its antigen is unknown. Gene and germline names: mouse. The CDR3 extends 1 residue past the end of the read, so its final part is completed from the germline J gene. Sequenced by immunoSEQ multiplex PCR; TCRdb stores in-frame clones only, minus some. The table includes 1,800 or so clones, about half detected once. Described time point: mouse harvest day 14 after allogeneic transplant. The graft held 10^6 splenic CD5+ T cells and 10^7 T-cell-depleted bone marrow cells. The germline CDR1 and CDR2 sequences are KGHPV and FQNQEV (reference sequence). CDR3 length equals 14 residues. With 1 base removed from V and 5 bases from J, the gap between germline ends came to 12 bases. These data come from a study of tissue T cells after allogeneic stem cell transplantation. General study results and limits: Anatomically similar tissues had similar TCR repertoires within each patient. Motif-based clustering found tissue-specific repertoire signatures shared across patients, though few clones were shared.

The sequence was obtained from a female BALB/c mouse given C57BL/6 T cells with graft-versus-host disease after an allogeneic hematopoietic cell transplant. Sequencing was done on a sample of gut tissue. The J gene is TRBJ2-7, the V gene TRBV26; a possible D gene is TRBD1 (5 bases). This CDR3 reads CASSLLRGGDEQYF. The sequenced part of the CDR3 DNA is TGTGCCAGCAGTCTGTTGAGGGGAGGAGATGAACAGTAC. Drawing the rest from reference TRBV26 and TRBJ2-7, the complete variable domain is NSKVIQTPRYLVKGQGQKAKMRCIPEKGHPVVFWYQQNKNNEFKFLINFQNQEVLQQIDMTEKRFSAECPSNSPCSLEIQSSEAGDSALYLCASSLLRGGDEQYFGPGTRLTVL.